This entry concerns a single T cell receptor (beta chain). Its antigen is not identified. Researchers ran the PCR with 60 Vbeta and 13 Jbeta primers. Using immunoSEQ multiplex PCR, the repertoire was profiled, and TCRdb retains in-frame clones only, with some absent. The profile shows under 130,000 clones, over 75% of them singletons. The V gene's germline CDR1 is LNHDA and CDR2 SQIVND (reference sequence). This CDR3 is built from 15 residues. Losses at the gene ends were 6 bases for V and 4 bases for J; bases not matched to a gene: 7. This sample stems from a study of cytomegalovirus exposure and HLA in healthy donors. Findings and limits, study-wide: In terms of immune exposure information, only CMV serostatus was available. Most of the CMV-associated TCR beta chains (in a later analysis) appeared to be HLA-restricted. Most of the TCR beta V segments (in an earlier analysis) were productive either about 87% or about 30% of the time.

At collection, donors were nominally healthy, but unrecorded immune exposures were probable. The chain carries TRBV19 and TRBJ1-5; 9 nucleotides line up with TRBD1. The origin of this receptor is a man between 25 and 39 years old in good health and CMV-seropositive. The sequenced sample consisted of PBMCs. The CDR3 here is CASRTTGGANQPQHF. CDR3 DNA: TGTGCCAGTAGAACGACAGGGGGTGCGAATCAGCCCCAGCATTTT. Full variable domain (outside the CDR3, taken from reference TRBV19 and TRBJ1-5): DGGITQSPKYLFRKEGQNVTLSCEQNLNHDAMYWYRQDPGQGLRLIYYSQIVNDFQKGDIAEGYSVSREKKESFPLTVTSAQKNPTAFYLCASRTTGGANQPQHFGDGTRLSIL.